The source of this T cell receptor beta chain is a study of T cell changes during pregnancy in multiple sclerosis. Data came from immunoSEQ multiplex PCR; TCRdb stores just in-frame clones and leaves some out. The sample lists some 75,000 clones, 90% to 95% occurring once. In its sample, this clone was seen once. This CDR3 region has 14 residues. CDR1 and CDR2 (germline): SGHAT, FQNNGV. V was cut by 0 bases and J by 3 bases, with 9 bases left in between. The chain recombines TRBV11-2 with TRBJ2-7, with a weak D call TRBD1 (5 bases). Sequenced material: peripheral blood, taken in the second trimester of pregnancy. The origin of this receptor is a female donor with multiple sclerosis, enrolled in a pregnancy study. CDR3 bases: TGTGCCAGCAGCTTAGATCAGGGTGGCTACGAGCAGTACTTC. Translating it yields CASSLDQGGYEQYF.